The next 26 T cell receptor beta chains were all read from a single sample in a study of blood T cell repertoires in COVID-19. Produced via immunoSEQ multiplex PCR; TCRdb's table is partial and in-frame only. The sample holds about 220,000 clones, about nine tenths seen once. The sample consisted of peripheral blood. Source of these receptors: a man younger than 40 who had recovered from COVID-19.

The CDR3 sequence: CASHGVGTGAYGYTF. CDR3 DNA: TGTGCCAGCCACGGAGTTGGGACAGGGGCCTATGGCTACACCTTC. The chain is built from TRBV19 and TRBJ1-2; 10 positions match TRBD1. Germline V CDR1 and CDR2: LNHDA, SQIVND (reference sequence). V lost 9 bases and J lost 4; bases outside the gene matches: 11. This CDR3 contains 15 residues.

The gene calls are TRBV5-6 and TRBJ1-1; 9 nucleotides match TRBD1. V was pared by 3 bases and J by 5 bases, with 5 bases of the junction left unmatched. The CDR3 runs to 14 residues. Germline CDR1 reads SGHDT; CDR2 reads YYEEEE. In DNA, the CDR3 is TGTGCCAGCAGCTCACAGGGGGCCCGGACTGAAGCTTTCTTT. It translates to CASSSQGARTEAFF.

This clone came up once. The chain links TRBV3-1 (or the pseudogene TRBV3-2) to TRBJ2-5; 9 nucleotides line up with TRBD2. J was trimmed by 5 bases and V by 4 bases; bases with no gene match: 11. There are 16 residues in the CDR3. Germline CDR1 LGHDT, CDR2 YNNKEL (reference sequence). The CDR3 DNA is TGTGCCAGCAGCCCGTGGGGCGGGGGGGCCTTGGAGACCCAGTACTTC. It specifies CASSPWGGGALETQYF.

The gene calls are TRBV10-2 and TRBJ1-2; 10 bases align to TRBD1. J lost 7 bases, V lost 4 bases, and 3 bases had no gene match. Germline lookup yields CDR1 WSHSY and CDR2 SAAADI. The CDR3 length is 13 residues. In DNA form, the CDR3 reads TGCGCCAGCAGTGGACAGGGGGCGGGTGGCTACACCTTC. Translated: CASSGQGAGGYTF.

Regarding this clone: A much larger clone differs by one base, so this may be a read error. V usage is TRBV7-9 and J usage is TRBJ1-2; TRBD1 matches at 8 bases. Germline loops: CDR1 SEHNR, CDR2 FQNEAQ (reference sequence). This CDR3 is 13 amino acids long. The V segment lost 5 bases and the J segment 6 bases; nucleotides outside the gene matches: 5. CDR3 in amino acids: CASSQDRVNGYTF. Written as DNA, the CDR3 is TGTGCCAGCAGCCAGGACAGGGTGAATGGCTACACCTTC.

This clone was observed a handful of times. The V gene is TRBV5-4, the J gene TRBJ2-2; 10 bases are a match to TRBD1. This CDR3 is 16 amino acids long. Germline V lookup: CDR1 SGHNT, CDR2 YYREEE (reference sequence). Germline trimming cut 4 bases from V and 6 bases from J; bases unmatched to any gene: 9. The CDR3 protein is CASSTLTGGSAGELFF. CDR3 nucleotides: TGTGCCAGCAGCACCCTGACAGGGGGCTCGGCCGGGGAGCTGTTTTTT. The full variable domain, with the rest looked up from reference TRBV5-4 and TRBJ2-2, is ETGVTQSPTHLIKTRGQQVTLRCSSQSGHNTVSWYQQALGQGPQFIFQYYREEENGRGNFPPRFSGLQFPNYSSELNVNALELDDSALYLCASSTLTGGSAGELFFGEGSRLTVL.

The chain is built from TRBV7-6 and TRBJ1-2, with D unclear. The CDR3 covers 15 residues. Between the trimmed V and J ends, which lost 1 base and 8 bases, there was a span of 17 bases. Germline values: CDR1 SGHVS, CDR2 FNYEAQ. The CDR3 protein is CASSLEPGYAGGYTF. The CDR3 bases are TGTGCCAGCAGCTTAGAGCCCGGGTATGCTGGAGGCTACACCTTC.

This clone was recorded a few times. The CDR3 is CASSEARAGGNGYTF. CDR3 DNA: TGTGCCAGCAGTGAAGCCCGAGCAGGGGGCAATGGCTACACCTTC. This sequence joins TRBV2 and TRBJ1-2, with 8 bases identical to TRBD1. V was clipped by 0 bases and J by 6 bases; unmatched bases: 6. This CDR3 comprises 15 residues. Germline CDR1 and CDR2: SNHLY and FYNNEI.

The chain links TRBV12-5 to TRBJ2-1, with D perhaps TRBD1 (5 bases). Trimming pared 1 base from V and 8 bases from J, leaving 12 bases between. Germline CDR1 LGHNT, CDR2 FRNRAP. The length of the CDR3 is 14 residues. The chain's CDR3 is CASGLARGYHEQFF. For the CDR3, the DNA is TGTGCTAGTGGTTTGGCAAGGGGATATCATGAGCAGTTCTTC.

The chain links TRBV13 to TRBJ2-6; 7 nucleotides line up with TRBD1. V trimming: 3 bases; J trimming: 1 base; junction bases outside the gene matches: 9. The CDR3 runs to 18 residues. Germline V gene sequence: CDR1 PRHDT, CDR2 FYEKMQ (reference sequence). The CDR3 protein is CASSFMTGMVSGANVLTF. Here the CDR3 DNA reads TGTGCCAGCAGCTTTATGACAGGGATGGTGTCTGGGGCCAACGTCCTGACTTTC.

This clone was seen many times. V gene TRBV7-9 combines with J gene TRBJ1-1; TRBD1 agrees at 8 bases. The CDR3 spans 12 residues. Germline-derived CDR1 and CDR2 are SEHNR and FQNEAQ (reference sequence). With 5 bases clipped from V and 6 bases from J, the junction kept 2 bases outside the gene matches. CDR3 protein: CASSRQGPEAFF. Here the CDR3 DNA reads TGTGCCAGCAGCAGACAGGGGCCTGAAGCTTTCTTT. Supplemented by reference TRBV7-9 and TRBJ1-1, the full variable domain reads DTGVSQNPRHKITKRGQNVTFRCDPISEHNRLYWYRQTLGQGPEFLTYFQNEAQLEKSRLLSDRFSAERPKGSFSTLEIQRTEQGDSAMYLCASSRQGPEAFFGQGTRLTVV.

Comment on this clone: Other DNA variants within this sample encode the same CDR3. The J gene is TRBJ2-2, the V gene TRBV5-1; 7 nucleotides align to TRBD2. The V gene end was trimmed by 4 bases and the J gene end by 0 bases; junction bases not matched to a gene: 3. CDR3 length: 15 amino acids. In germline, CDR1 is SGHRS, CDR2 YFSETQ. CDR3 nucleotide sequence: TGCGCCAGCAGCCCGAGCGGGGCGAACACCGGGGAGCTGTTTTTT. It is translated as CASSPSGANTGELFF.

CDR3 protein: CASSPRLISYEQYF. As DNA, the CDR3 is TGTGCCAGCAGTCCGCGACTGATATCCTACGAGCAGTACTTC. V and J are TRBV25-1 and TRBJ2-7; D is ambiguous. From germline, CDR1 is MGHDK and CDR2 SYGVNS. The CDR3 contains 14 residues. Deletions cut 5 bases from V and 1 base from J, with 12 bases between.

This rearrangement joins TRBV16 to TRBJ2-7; perhaps TRBD2 as D (6 bases). The V and J ends lost 3 bases and 5 bases respectively, with 8 bases between them. There are 12 residues in the CDR3. From germline, CDR1 is KGHSY and CDR2 FQNENV. The DNA of the CDR3 is TGTGCCAGCAGCCACGGGGGAAACGAGCAGTACTTC. Translating it yields CASSHGGNEQYF.

The chain couples TRBV19 to TRBJ1-1, with D uncertain. Between the trimmed V and J ends, which lost 3 bases and 1 base, there was a span of 9 bases. The CDR3 has 14 residues. Germline V lookup: CDR1 LNHDA, CDR2 SQIVND (reference sequence). The CDR3 nucleotides are TGTGCCAGTAGTATGTACCGAGAGAACACTGAAGCTTTCTTT. This sequence encodes CASSMYRENTEAFF.

This clone was seen just once. The chain joins TRBV18 to TRBJ2-1, with D possibly matching TRBD2 (7 bases). Trimming shortened V by 1 base and J by 0 bases, and 13 bases separated the two germline ends. The CDR3 totals 17 residues. Germline assignment: CDR1 KGHSH and CDR2 LQKENI. CDR3 in amino acids: CASSPHGGPPSYNEQFF. The DNA of the CDR3 is TGTGCCAGCTCACCACACGGGGGGCCTCCCTCCTACAATGAGCAGTTCTTC.

The chain joins TRBV9 to TRBJ1-2; TRBD1 is a possible D gene (6 bases). Per the germline V gene, CDR1 is SGDLS and CDR2 is YYNGEE. Trimming pared 4 bases from V and 6 bases from J, leaving 16 bases between. The CDR3 extends over 14 amino acids. The DNA of the CDR3 is TGTGCCAGCAGCCCGGCCCCCGGACAGAATGGCTACACCTTC. Its protein product is CASSPAPGQNGYTF.

The rearrangement uses TRBV19 and TRBJ2-3; unclear D gene. CDR1 and CDR2 (germline): LNHDA, SQIVND (reference sequence). The CDR3 spans 13 residues. The V and J ends lost 4 bases and 2 bases respectively, with 7 bases between them. In nucleotides, the CDR3 is TGTGCCAGTAGTAGACTTTACACAGATACGCAGTATTTT. Translation: CASSRLYTDTQYF.

The chain is built from TRBV5-4 and TRBJ2-7; D possibly corresponds to TRBD2 (6 bases). CDR3 size: 14 residues. Per germline, CDR1 SGHNT and CDR2 YYREEE (reference sequence). Trimming cost V 2 bases and J 0 bases, with 9 bases left between them. CDR3: CASSLVTSSYEQYF. CDR3 nucleotides: TGTGCCAGCAGCTTAGTGACTAGCTCCTACGAGCAGTACTTC.

This clone came up a few times. The chain combines TRBV29-1 with TRBJ1-1; a weak D match, TRBD1 (6 bases). V was shortened by 7 bases and J by 5 bases, with 11 bases between the two germline ends. Germline CDR1 is SQVTM and CDR2 is ANQGSEA. This CDR3 has 11 residues. The CDR3 sequence is CSAGRGTEAFF. CDR3 nucleotide sequence: TGCAGCGCAGGGAGGGGGACTGAAGCTTTCTTT.

The V gene is TRBV7-6, the J gene TRBJ2-7; maybe TRBD1 (6 bases). Trimming left V 0 bases short and J 4 bases short, with 25 bases between. The CDR3 spans 19 residues. Germline CDR1 reads SGHVS; CDR2 reads FNYEAQ. The CDR3 coding sequence is TGTGCCAGCAGCTTAGCGCCAGCCTCGGGCAGGGGATTCGTTTACGAGCAGTACTTC. Translation: CASSLAPASGRGFVYEQYF.

The chain has TRBV9 and TRBJ1-5; no definite D call. CDR1 is SGDLS and CDR2 is YYNGEE in the germline V gene. V dropped 0 bases and J dropped 5 bases, with 6 bases sitting between them. The CDR3 runs 13 residues. CDR3 bases: TGTGCCAGCAGCGTAGATCCGGATCAGCCCCAGCATTTT. Translation gives CASSVDPDQPQHF.

This chain uses TRBV4-3 with TRBJ2-2; unclear D gene. The CDR3 loop spans 14 amino acids. The germline V gene has CDR1 LGHNA and CDR2 YSLEER. Trimming pared 0 bases from V and 6 bases from J, leaving 8 bases between. The CDR3 spells CASSQDLVPGELFF. The DNA for the CDR3 is TGCGCCAGCAGCCAAGATCTAGTACCCGGGGAGCTGTTTTTT.

The chain is built from TRBV29-1 and TRBJ1-5; 10 bases are a match to TRBD1. CDR3 size: 14 residues. Germline V CDR1 and CDR2: SQVTM, ANQGSEA. Trimming cost V 5 bases and J 7 bases; bases outside gene matches: 8. CDR3 amino acids: CSVWDRGSGQPQHF. CDR3 bases: TGCAGCGTTTGGGACAGGGGAAGTGGGCAGCCCCAGCATTTT.

The chain joins TRBV5-6 to TRBJ2-1; 8 bases are a match to TRBD1. Germline-derived CDR1 and CDR2 are SGHDT and YYEEEE. With V trimmed by 5 bases and J by 6 bases, 7 bases remained unmatched. The CDR3 contains 14 residues. CDR3 nucleotides: TGTGCCAGCAGGAGGACAGGGACAACCAATGAGCAGTTCTTC. This translates into CASRRTGTTNEQFF.

Worth noting for this clone: Compared with germline, one end of the junction differs, possibly owing to a read error. J is TRBJ1-1 and V is TRBV9; weak D call: TRBD1 (6 bases). The germline V gene has CDR1 SGDLS and CDR2 YYNGEE. The CDR3 extends over 13 amino acids. The CDR3 is CASSVGGDTEAFF. The DNA for the CDR3 is TGTGCCAGCAGTGTAGGGGGGGACACTGAAGCTTTCTTT. The full variable domain, its missing parts supplied by reference TRBV9 and TRBJ1-1, is DSGVTQTPKHLITATGQRVTLRCSPRSGDLSVYWYQQSLDQGLQFLIQYYNGEERAKGNILERFSAQQFPDLHSELNLSSLELGDSALYFCASSVGGDTEAFFGQGTRLTVV.